The 16 T cell receptor beta chains below come from one sample, sequenced in a study of control samples from healthy donors and cancer patients. Produced via immunoSEQ multiplex PCR; TCRdb's table is partial and in-frame only. The data hold around 130,000 clones, with 88% observed a single time. The sample was blood. The receptors were gathered from a man in his fifties in good health.

The chain carries TRBV30 and TRBJ1-1; TRBD1 aligns across 7 bases. The CDR3 is made up of 12 amino acids. The junction had 4 bases not matched to a gene; V was cut back by 8 bases and J by 1 base. Germline CDR1 GTSNPN, CDR2 SVGIG (reference sequence). The CDR3 sequence is CAGHRGNTEAFF. The CDR3 region has the DNA TGTGCCGGACACAGGGGGAACACTGAAGCTTTCTTT.

V is TRBV30 and J is TRBJ2-2; 8 bases are a match to TRBD2. After removal of 4 bases from V and 0 bases from J, the junction contained 4 bases not matched to a gene. This CDR3 has 15 amino acids. The V gene's germline CDR1 is GTSNPN and CDR2 SVGIG (reference sequence). The CDR3 DNA reads as TGTGCCTGGAACGCGGGGGGAACGAACACCGGGGAGCTGTTTTTT. Its protein product is CAWNAGGTNTGELFF.

This rearrangement joins TRBV30 to TRBJ1-2, with D unclear. The CDR3 runs to 10 residues. V lost 3 bases, J lost 5 bases, and 4 bases lay in between. The germline CDR1 and CDR2 sequences are GTSNPN and SVGIG (reference sequence). CDR3 amino acids: CAWRGYGYTF. The CDR3 region has the DNA TGTGCCTGGAGAGGGTATGGCTACACCTTC.

The chain couples TRBV5-1 to TRBJ1-3; 7 bases are shared with TRBD1. V lost 3 bases, J lost 3 bases, and 6 bases stayed unmatched. Looked up from germline, CDR1 is SGHRS and CDR2 is YFSETQ. This CDR3 has 15 residues. CDR3 region: CASSSRTGFGNTIYF. The CDR3 region has the DNA TGCGCCAGCAGCTCAAGGACAGGTTTTGGAAACACCATATATTTT.

The chain links TRBV30 to TRBJ1-3; D unclear. Germline lookup yields CDR1 GTSNPN and CDR2 SVGIG (reference sequence). Trimming pared 2 bases from V and 0 bases from J, leaving 5 bases between. This CDR3 contains 13 residues. CDR3 residues: CAWSRSSGNTIYF. The DNA of the CDR3 is TGTGCCTGGAGTCGAAGCTCTGGAAACACCATATATTTT.

The rearrangement uses TRBV5-5 and TRBJ2-2; D may match TRBD1 or TRBD2 (5 bases each). Trimming left V 1 base short and J 3 bases short, with 7 bases between. CDR1 is SGHKS, CDR2 YYEKEE, per germline (reference sequence). The CDR3 contains 14 residues. The CDR3 protein is CASSLRGDTGELFF. In DNA form, the CDR3 reads TGTGCCAGCAGCTTGAGGGGAGACACCGGGGAGCTGTTTTTT.

The chain has TRBV6-1 and TRBJ1-5, with D hard to call. Trimming took 3 bases from V and 0 from J, leaving 9 bases between them. Per germline, CDR1 MNHNS and CDR2 SASEGT. The CDR3 consists of 15 residues. The CDR3 DNA is TGTGCCAGCAGTGAGATATTGAATAGCAATCAGCCCCAGCATTTT. This gives the protein CASSEILNSNQPQHF.

This clone has just one count. CDR3 sequence (DNA): TGTGCCAGCAGCTTCGGGCCGGTTGGGGAGACCCAGTACTTC. It yields the protein CASSFGPVGETQYF. The rearrangement joins TRBV11-2 to TRBJ2-5; D not certain. The germline gives CDR1 SGHAT, CDR2 FQNNGV. The length of the CDR3 is 14 residues. Trimming stripped 3 bases from V and 5 bases from J, with 13 bases between.

The chain is built from TRBV7-9 and TRBJ1-6; TRBD1 is a possible D gene (5 bases). Trimming stripped 0 bases from V and 9 bases from J, with 12 bases between. The CDR3 runs 15 residues. CDR1 is SEHNR, CDR2 FQNEAQ, per germline (reference sequence). CDR3 amino acids: CASSLAGPGISPLHF. In DNA, the CDR3 is TGTGCCAGCAGCTTAGCGGGACCGGGGATTTCACCCCTCCACTTT. Full variable domain (rest looked up from reference TRBV7-9 and TRBJ1-6): DTGVSQNPRHKITKRGQNVTFRCDPISEHNRLYWYRQTLGQGPEFLTYFQNEAQLEKSRLLSDRFSAERPKGSFSTLEIQRTEQGDSAMYLCASSLAGPGISPLHFGNGTRLTVT.

The V gene is TRBV4-2, the J gene TRBJ1-1; D is undetermined. Germline V gives CDR1 LGHNA, CDR2 YNFKEQ. Between the trimmed V and J ends, which lost 1 base and 0 bases, there was a span of 9 bases. The CDR3 runs 15 residues. The CDR3 spells CASSQGHSLNTEAFF. The CDR3 DNA sequence: TGTGCCAGCAGCCAAGGTCACAGCTTGAACACTGAAGCTTTCTTT.

This rearrangement joins TRBV6-2 or TRBV6-3 to TRBJ1-6; perhaps TRBD1 as D (5 bases). Germline lookup yields CDR1 MNHEY and CDR2 SVGEGT. V lost 5 bases and J lost 9, with 14 bases in between. This CDR3 has 14 amino acids. CDR3 sequence reads: CASSLQGAGSPLHF. The CDR3 nucleotides are TGTGCCAGCAGTCTACAAGGGGCGGGTTCACCCCTCCACTTT.

The CDR3 DNA reads as TGTGCCAGCAGCAGACAGGGGGCGCGGGAGACCCAGTACTTC. Translating gives CASSRQGARETQYF. V and J are TRBV2 and TRBJ2-5; TRBD1 matches at 10 bases. This CDR3 is built from 14 residues. Germline lookup yields CDR1 SNHLY and CDR2 FYNNEI. With 6 bases clipped from V and 5 bases from J, the junction kept 6 bases outside the gene matches.

The table lists this clone with a count of one. This chain joins TRBV6-6 and TRBJ1-1, with D perhaps matching TRBD1 (6 bases). Per the germline V gene, CDR1 is MNHNY and CDR2 is SVGAGI (reference sequence). The V gene lost 6 bases and the J gene lost 3 bases, with 14 bases spanning the gap. There are 14 residues in the CDR3. The CDR3 DNA reads as TGTGCCAGCAGATGGACCTCAGGGGACACTGAAGCTTTCTTT. It is translated as CASRWTSGDTEAFF.

The gene calls are TRBV28 and TRBJ1-6; maybe TRBD1 (5 bases). Germline V CDR1 and CDR2: MDHEN, SYDVKM. V lost 3 bases to trimming and J lost 7 bases, with 16 bases between them. The CDR3 length is 16 residues. In DNA, the CDR3 is TGTGCCAGCAGTTTTCTTAGGGGCGCCGGGAATTCACCCCTCCACTTT. It translates to CASSFLRGAGNSPLHF.

The CDR3 protein is CASSLVGGNTEAFF. In DNA form, the CDR3 reads TGTGCCAGCAGCTTAGTGGGGGGAAACACTGAAGCTTTCTTT. V usage is TRBV11-2 and J usage is TRBJ1-1; possible D gene TRBD1, 5 bases. Per germline, CDR1 SGHAT and CDR2 FQNNGV. CDR3 length: 14 residues. Deletions cut 1 base from V and 2 bases from J, with 8 bases between.

The chain employs TRBV10-3 and TRBJ1-2; TRBD1 agrees at 9 bases. Germline CDR1 reads ENHRY; CDR2 reads SYGVKD. V dropped 6 bases and J dropped 4; count of bases not matched to a gene: 9. This CDR3 contains 15 residues. CDR3 coding DNA: TGTGCCATCAGAGATTTACAGGGGGCGACCTATGGCTACACCTTC. This gives the protein CAIRDLQGATYGYTF.